One and the same sample provided the 15 T cell receptor beta chains below, sequenced in a study of shared clonotypes between healthy human individuals. Assay: immunoSEQ multiplex PCR; the TCRdb copy retains only in-frame clones and omits some. This sample has around 700,000 clones, with 92% found just once. CD45RO negativity and positive selection for CCR7 defined naive CD8 cells, a population that excluded terminally differentiated effector memory CD45RA+ cells. Sequenced input: naive CD8+ T cells sorted from blood. The receptors here all came from a man aged 30-40 years in good health.

This sequence joins TRBV7-7 and TRBJ2-7; 7 bases map to TRBD2. Germline V gives CDR1 SSHAT, CDR2 FNYEAQ (reference sequence). The CDR3 sequence is 15 residues long. For the CDR3, the DNA is TGTGCTAGCGGCCGGGGCGGGAGCCCCTCCTACGAGCAGTACTTC. Its protein is CASGRGGSPSYEQYF. Drawing the rest from reference TRBV7-7 and TRBJ2-7, the complete variable domain is GAGVSQSPRYKVTKRGQDVTLRCDPISSHATLYWYQQALGQGPEFLTYFNYEAQPDKSGLPSDRFSAERPEGSISTLTIQRTEQRDSAMYRCASGRGGSPSYEQYFGPGTRLTVT.

The V gene is TRBV15, the J gene TRBJ2-7; D unclear. V was shortened by 0 bases and J by 2 bases, with 14 bases between the two germline ends. Germline lookup yields CDR1 LNHNV and CDR2 YYDKDF (reference sequence). This CDR3 is built from 16 residues. CDR3: CATSRDPGSRPYEQYF. CDR3 in DNA: TGTGCCACCAGCAGAGATCCGGGCAGCCGCCCCTACGAGCAGTACTTC. Looking up the rest from reference TRBV15 and TRBJ2-7 gives the full variable domain: DAMVIQNPRYQVTQFGKPVTLSCSQTLNHNVMYWYQQKSSQAPKLLFHYYDKDFNNEADTPDNFQSRRPNTSFCFLDIRSPGLGDTAMYLCATSRDPGSRPYEQYFGPGTRLTVT.

The rearrangement links TRBV6-1 to TRBJ2-1; tentative D call: TRBD1 (6 bases). CDR1 and CDR2 from the germline V gene are MNHNS and SASEGT. CDR3 length: 14 residues. V gave up 6 bases and J gave up 3 bases, with 12 bases separating them. The CDR3 bases are TGTGCCAGCAGCACAGGGTTCGGCTACAATGAGCAGTTCTTC. Translating it yields CASSTGFGYNEQFF.

Only a few counts were recorded for this clone. This chain uses TRBV7-9 with TRBJ1-3; 7 bases match TRBD1. Trimming at V came to 3 bases and at J to 2 bases, leaving 10 bases not matched to a gene. The CDR3 extends over 17 amino acids. Germline V gene sequence: CDR1 SEHNR, CDR2 FQNEAQ (reference sequence). In nucleotides, the CDR3 is TGTGCCAGCAGCTTCACTATCCAGGGGGAAGCTGGAAACACCATATATTTT. It yields the protein CASSFTIQGEAGNTIYF.

This clone turned up a few times. The V and J genes are TRBV7-2 and TRBJ2-4, with 7 nucleotides matching TRBD1. CDR1 is SGHTA, CDR2 FQGNSA, per germline. V was pared by 5 bases and J by 11 bases, with 6 bases of the junction left unmatched. The CDR3 covers 12 residues. CDR3 DNA sequence: TGTGCCAGCAGCGGGACAGCAACACTTCAGTACTTC. It specifies CASSGTATLQYF.

The genes are TRBV19 and TRBJ2-7; possible D gene TRBD1, 6 bases. The V end was cut by 8 bases, the J end by 0 bases, with 20 bases between. Germline V gene lookup returns CDR1 LNHDA and CDR2 SQIVND (reference sequence). The CDR3 spans 16 residues. CDR3 protein: CASPTTGQLLSYEQYF. Here the CDR3 DNA reads TGTGCCAGTCCTACTACTGGACAGCTTCTCTCCTACGAGCAGTACTTC.

This chain uses TRBV30 with TRBJ2-2; the D is unclear. This CDR3 region has 14 residues. Trimming removed 4 bases at V and 1 base at J, with 10 bases between. Germline CDR1 GTSNPN, CDR2 SVGIG (reference sequence). This CDR3 is CAWKWSGNTGELFF. The CDR3 coding sequence is TGTGCCTGGAAGTGGTCGGGGAACACCGGGGAGCTGTTTTTT.

V gene TRBV28 combines with J gene TRBJ1-5; D remains ambiguous. In germline, CDR1 is MDHEN, CDR2 SYDVKM. V was clipped by 8 bases and J by 0 bases, with 11 bases between them. The CDR3 runs to 14 residues. The CDR3 sequence: CASSPYISNQPQHF. DNA for the CDR3: TGTGCCAGCTCGCCTTACATTAGCAATCAGCCCCAGCATTTT.

The CDR3 DNA reads TGTGCCAGCAGCACGTCCAGGGGGTCGGGCTACGAGCAGTACTTC. Its protein product is CASSTSRGSGYEQYF. V gene TRBV7-2 combines with J gene TRBJ2-7; TRBD1 matches at 7 bases. Germline V gene data show CDR1 as SGHTA and CDR2 as FQGNSA. The CDR3 consists of 15 residues. V shed 5 bases and J 3 bases; nucleotides not matched to a gene: 10. Looking up the rest from reference TRBV7-2 and TRBJ2-7 gives the full variable domain: GAGVSQSPSNKVTEKGKDVELRCDPISGHTALYWYRQSLGQGLEFLIYFQGNSAPDKSGLPSDRFSAERTGGSVSTLTIQRTQQEDSAVYLCASSTSRGSGYEQYFGPGTRLTVT.

The table lists this clone with a few counts. The chain joins TRBV25-1 to TRBJ2-1; the D is unclear. Germline V CDR1 and CDR2: MGHDK, SYGVNS. The CDR3 is 14 residues long. Trimming left V 6 bases short and J 5 bases short, with 14 bases between. CDR3 protein: CASRNSTVHNEQFF. For the CDR3, the DNA is TGTGCCAGCAGAAATTCCACAGTGCACAATGAGCAGTTCTTC.

The V and J genes are TRBV11-2 and TRBJ2-5; the D gene is possibly TRBD2 (6 bases). The germline CDR1 and CDR2 sequences are SGHAT and FQNNGV. V lost 3 bases, J lost 5 bases, and 10 bases lay in between. CDR3 length: 13 amino acids. CDR3 region: CASSLGLAETQYF. The CDR3 DNA reads as TGTGCCAGCAGCTTGGGGCTAGCGGAGACCCAGTACTTC.

This sequence joins TRBV11-2 and TRBJ2-1; 7 bases fit TRBD2. Germline V CDR1 and CDR2: SGHAT, FQNNGV. The V gene end was trimmed by 2 bases and the J gene end by 4 bases; junction bases not matched to a gene: 5. The CDR3 spans 15 residues. CDR3 DNA sequence: TGTGCCAGCAGCTTATTTCTAGCGGAATACAATGAGCAGTTCTTC. Amino acids: CASSLFLAEYNEQFF.

This sequence joins TRBV29-1 and TRBJ2-3; D remains ambiguous. CDR3 size: 14 residues. CDR1 is SQVTM and CDR2 is ANQGSEA in the germline V gene. The germline V and J ends were trimmed by 7 bases and 7 bases, with 21 bases remaining between them. This chain's CDR3 is CSAMTGSLPYTQYF. CDR3 DNA: TGCAGCGCCATGACCGGGTCATTACCCTATACGCAGTATTTT.

This sequence joins TRBV6-5 and TRBJ2-5; maybe TRBD1 (6 bases). Looked up from germline, CDR1 is MNHEY and CDR2 is SVGAGI. V was clipped by 5 bases and J by 1 base, with 8 bases between them. This CDR3 region has 13 residues. The CDR3 protein is CASSDRSQETQYF. The CDR3 nucleotides read TGTGCCAGCAGTGACAGGAGCCAAGAGACCCAGTACTTC.

This clone was seen just once. This sequence joins TRBV5-5 and TRBJ2-3; 8 positions match TRBD1. The CDR3 is made up of 14 amino acids. CDR1 and CDR2 from the germline V gene are SGHKS and YYEKEE (reference sequence). V dropped 2 bases and J dropped 5; count of bases not matched to a gene: 4. CDR3 loop: CASSLGTGGDTQYF. The DNA for the CDR3 is TGTGCCAGCAGCTTAGGGACAGGCGGAGATACGCAGTATTTT.